These 23 T cell receptor beta chains originate from one sample sequenced in a study of CD8 T cells in Susac syndrome. After extraction with the RNeasy kit, roughly 0.5 to 1 ug of the RNA was reverse transcribed using random hexamers. TCRdb itself ran the immunoSEQ multiplex PCR reads through MiXCR, one entry per CDR3 protein. The table records roughly 200,000 distinct CDR3 sequences, 95% of them present only once. Sequencing was performed on CD4+ T cells from PBMCs. These receptors all come from a human donor with multiple sclerosis.

The V gene is TRBV5-1, the J gene TRBJ2-1; D unresolved. This CDR3 is 12 amino acids long. Germline CDR1 SGHRS, CDR2 YFSETQ. Between the trimmed V and J ends, which lost 5 bases and 7 bases, there was a span of 10 bases. The CDR3 nucleotides are TGCGCCAGCAGTTCGATGGGTAATGAGCAGTTCTTC. This codes for CASSSMGNEQFF. Full variable domain (rest looked up from reference TRBV5-1 and TRBJ2-1): KAGVTQTPRYLIKTRGQQVTLSCSPISGHRSVSWYQQTPGQGLQFLFEYFSETQRNKGNFPGRFSGRQFSNSRSEMNVSTLELGDSALYLCASSSMGNEQFFGPGTRLTVL.

This chain joins TRBV29-1 and TRBJ1-3; the D is unclear. This CDR3 has 13 residues. V was clipped by 3 bases and J by 0 bases, with 6 bases between them. From germline, CDR1 is SQVTM and CDR2 ANQGSEA. CDR3 DNA sequence: TGCAGCGTTGAGGGCTTCTCTGGAAACACCATATATTTT. This codes for CSVEGFSGNTIYF.

This clonotype was found once. The chain couples TRBV20-1 to TRBJ2-5, with D unresolved. Germline V CDR1 and CDR2: DFQATT, SNEGSKA (reference sequence). The CDR3 consists of 11 residues. V was cut by 3 bases and J by 5 bases, with 7 bases left in between. The CDR3: CSARGRETQYF. For the CDR3, the DNA is TGCAGTGCTAGGGGCCGGGAGACCCAGTACTTC.

The rearrangement links TRBV20-1 to TRBJ2-3, with 8 positions matching TRBD1. V shed 3 bases, J shed 3 bases, and the junction held 11 bases outside the gene matches. Germline values: CDR1 DFQATT, CDR2 SNEGSKA (reference sequence). This CDR3 is 16 amino acids long. CDR3 DNA: TGCAGTGCTAGTGGTTGGTGGACAGGGTCTACAGATACGCAGTATTTT. It specifies CSASGWWTGSTDTQYF.

CDR3 in amino acids: CSVGPATNTGELFF. CDR3 DNA: TGCAGCGTTGGGCCGGCAACGAACACCGGGGAGCTGTTTTTT. The J gene is TRBJ2-2, the V gene TRBV29-1, with D uncertain. This CDR3 comprises 14 residues. V was cut by 4 bases and J by 0 bases, with 9 bases left in between. Germline V lookup: CDR1 SQVTM, CDR2 ANQGSEA.

The chain has TRBV7-8 and TRBJ1-1; 8 positions agree with TRBD1. The CDR3 consists of 13 residues. CDR1 and CDR2 from the germline V gene are SGHVS and FQNEAQ. V was pared by 5 bases and J by 7 bases, with 6 bases of the junction left unmatched. CDR3: CASSPRQGSEAFF. The CDR3 nucleotides are TGTGCCAGCAGCCCCCGACAGGGGAGTGAAGCTTTCTTT.

J is TRBJ2-3 and V is TRBV20-1; 9 bases fit TRBD2. Germline values: CDR1 DFQATT, CDR2 SNEGSKA (reference sequence). V was clipped by 6 bases and J by 1 base; unmatched bases: 14. The CDR3 covers 17 residues. The CDR3 sequence: CSAPSAGGLGGTDTQYF. DNA for the CDR3: TGCAGTGCCCCCTCTGCGGGGGGGCTTGGTGGCACAGATACGCAGTATTTT.

This clonotype showed up just once. The CDR3 sequence is CASSTQWGGNQPQHF. CDR3 bases: TGTGCCAGCAGTACCCAATGGGGTGGCAATCAGCCCCAGCATTTT. The chain uses TRBV6-5 and TRBJ1-5; unclear D gene. CDR3 length equals 15 residues. Germline V lookup: CDR1 MNHEY, CDR2 SVGAGI. Trimming pared 5 bases from V and 2 bases from J, leaving 13 bases between.

The V gene is TRBV5-4, the J gene TRBJ2-7; 8 bases are shared with TRBD1. Germline CDR1 SGHNT, CDR2 YYREEE (reference sequence). Unmatched junction bases numbered 6, after V lost 5 bases and J lost 5 bases. CDR3 length: 13 residues. For the CDR3, the DNA is TGTGCCAGCAGTGGACAGGGCAAGGACGAGCAGTACTTC. It specifies CASSGQGKDEQYF.

The J gene is TRBJ2-3, the V gene TRBV10-3, with 8 bases that match TRBD1. V dropped 5 bases and J dropped 6; count of bases not matched to a gene: 10. CDR1 ENHRY and CDR2 SYGVKD come from the germline V gene. The CDR3 runs to 15 residues. CDR3 sequence reads: CAISTPDRVDDTQYF. Here the CDR3 DNA reads TGTGCCATCAGTACACCGGACAGGGTAGATGATACGCAGTATTTT.

The chain combines TRBV20-1 with TRBJ2-2, with unresolved D. The germline V gene has CDR1 DFQATT and CDR2 SNEGSKA (reference sequence). The V end lost 3 bases, the J end lost 6 bases, and 14 bases lay between the germline ends. CDR3 length equals 14 residues. CDR3 region: CSARREGNAGELFF. The CDR3 nucleotides are TGCAGTGCTAGGAGAGAAGGAAACGCCGGGGAGCTGTTTTTT.

The CDR3 bases are TGTGCCTGGACCCGACCCCCCAGGGTCGCTGAAGCTTTCTTT. Translating it yields CAWTRPPRVAEAFF. This sequence joins TRBV30 and TRBJ1-1; TRBD1 might be the D (5 bases). The CDR3 has 14 amino acids. Germline lookup yields CDR1 GTSNPN and CDR2 SVGIG (reference sequence). V lost 4 bases and J lost 6, with 18 bases in between.

The chain joins TRBV27 to TRBJ2-7; D is undetermined. The CDR3 contains 13 residues. V was shortened by 2 bases and J by 6 bases, with 11 bases between the two germline ends. Germline V gene data show CDR1 as MNHEY and CDR2 as SMNVEV (reference sequence). As DNA, the CDR3 is TGTGCCAGCAGTTTAAGGGCAGGATCCGAGCAGTACGTC. Translation: CASSLRAGSEQYV.

J is TRBJ1-1 and V is TRBV18; 9 bases agree with TRBD1. CDR1 is KGHSH and CDR2 is LQKENI in the germline V gene. The CDR3 spans 13 residues. The V segment lost 8 bases and the J segment 5 bases; nucleotides outside the gene matches: 6. The CDR3: CASGNRGLTEAFF. The DNA of the CDR3 is TGTGCCAGCGGGAACAGGGGGCTTACTGAAGCTTTCTTT.

The chain recombines TRBV27 with TRBJ2-6; 11 bases fit TRBD1. The CDR3 consists of 18 residues. Trimming took 4 bases from V and 4 from J; bases not matched to a gene: 9. The germline CDR1 and CDR2 sequences are MNHEY and SMNVEV (reference sequence). CDR3 sequence reads: CASSSPGQGADGANVLTF. The CDR3 region has the DNA TGTGCCAGCAGTTCCCCAGGACAGGGGGCGGACGGGGCCAACGTCCTGACTTTC.

V is TRBV12-3 or TRBV12-4 and J is TRBJ2-5; tentative D call: TRBD2 (6 bases). Trimming took off 4 bases at V and 7 bases at J, with 13 bases between the two ends. The CDR3 spans 13 residues. This chain's CDR3 is CASSSGAGGTQYF. CDR3 nucleotides: TGTGCCAGCAGTTCCGGGGCCGGGGGGACCCAGTACTTC.

This chain uses TRBV29-1 with TRBJ1-1; D is undetermined. Between the trimmed V and J ends, which lost 4 bases and 0 bases, there was a span of 6 bases. CDR1 and CDR2 (germline): SQVTM, ANQGSEA. This CDR3 spans 12 amino acids. In nucleotides, the CDR3 is TGCAGCGTTGGTCACTTGAACACTGAAGCTTTCTTT. This translates into CSVGHLNTEAFF.

V is TRBV12-3 or TRBV12-4 and J is TRBJ1-6; D is uncertain. The V end lost 5 bases, the J end lost 7 bases, and 6 bases lay between the germline ends. This CDR3 region has 12 residues. The CDR3 protein is CASSTSNSPLHF. DNA for the CDR3: TGTGCCAGCAGTACATCGAATTCACCCCTCCACTTT.

This clonotype showed up just once. The chain joins TRBV3-1 to TRBJ2-3; 7 nucleotides align to TRBD2. The CDR3 consists of 15 residues. The V gene's germline CDR1 is LGHDT and CDR2 YNNKEL (reference sequence). Trimming took 4 bases from V and 0 from J; bases not matched to a gene: 4. This CDR3 is CASSPAGVSTDTQYF. The CDR3 DNA is TGTGCCAGCAGCCCTGCGGGGGTGAGCACAGATACGCAGTATTTT.

The chain employs TRBV29-1 and TRBJ2-1; a weak D match, TRBD2 (5 bases). CDR3 length: 14 residues. Trimming left V 4 bases short and J 0 bases short, with 10 bases between. Germline values: CDR1 SQVTM, CDR2 ANQGSEA. CDR3 sequence: CSVASGFSYNEQFF. As DNA, the CDR3 is TGCAGCGTTGCGAGCGGTTTCTCCTACAATGAGCAGTTCTTC.

The V call is TRBV18, the J call TRBJ1-2; TRBD1 matches at 7 bases. Looked up from germline, CDR1 is KGHSH and CDR2 is LQKENI. This CDR3 comprises 13 residues. J lost 7 bases, V lost 2 bases, and 4 bases had no gene match. This CDR3 reads CASSPGTEGGYTF. CDR3 sequence (DNA): TGTGCCAGCTCACCAGGGACAGAGGGTGGCTACACCTTC. The full variable domain, its missing parts supplied by reference TRBV18 and TRBJ1-2, is NAGVMQNPRHLVRRRGQEARLRCSPMKGHSHVYWYRQLPEEGLKFMVYLQKENIIDESGMPKERFSAEFPKEGPSILRIQQVVRGDSAAYFCASSPGTEGGYTFGSGTRLTVV.

The V and J genes are TRBV29-1 and TRBJ1-2; D is possibly TRBD1 (6 bases). The CDR3 length is 15 residues. The V end lost 5 bases, the J end lost 6 bases, and 22 bases lay between the germline ends. CDR1 is SQVTM, CDR2 ANQGSEA, per germline. DNA for the CDR3: TGCAGCGTTACCTCCGGGGGCTCACGTCGGGATGGCTACACCTTC. Protein sequence: CSVTSGGSRRDGYTF.

The chain combines TRBV15 with TRBJ1-6; TRBD1 is a possible D gene (6 bases). The CDR3 has 14 amino acids. The V end was cut by 0 bases, the J end by 7 bases, with 7 bases between. Germline CDR1 is LNHNV and CDR2 is YYDKDF (reference sequence). The chain's CDR3 is CATSRETGNSPLHF. The CDR3 nucleotides read TGTGCCACCAGCAGAGAAACAGGGAATTCACCCCTCCACTTT.